The source of this TCR beta chain is a study of CD8+ T cells in alopecia areata. After isolation, RNA underwent reverse transcription to generate cDNA as the sequencing template. Produced via immunoSEQ multiplex PCR; TCRdb's table is partial and in-frame only. The data show 150,000 or so clones, roughly 48% seen once. Study-wide results and caveats: There were also resident alphabeta T cells of normal skin sequenced in scalp samples.

This clone was observed a single time. The antigen remains unidentified. The CDR3 has 13 amino acids. V shed 7 bases and J 0 bases; nucleotides not matched to a gene: 3. Germline V gene lookup returns CDR1 SQVTM and CDR2 ANQGSEA. Sequenced: CD4+ T cells sorted from blood. The TCR comes from a human donor with alopecia areata. The chain has TRBV29-1 and TRBJ2-3; TRBD2 matches 8 bases. The CDR3 DNA reads as TGCAGCGCGGGGGGGGAAAGCACAGATACGCAGTATTTT. Translating gives CSAGGESTDTQYF.